This T cell receptor beta chain was sequenced in a study of T cell responses to AZD1222 COVID-19 vaccine. TCRdb keeps only in-frame clones here, not all; method: immunoSEQ multiplex PCR. The sample lists tens of thousands of clones, more than 85% occurring once. Pooled together were second doses at about 4 or about 12 weeks. From germline, CDR1 is SGHTA and CDR2 FQGNSA. Trimming took 5 bases from V and 6 from J, leaving 11 bases between them. The CDR3 has 13 residues. Whole-study results and caveats: Seropositive at baseline were only a handful of AZD1222 recipients. Repertoire collection took place solely once the T cell response had peaked.

Points on this clone: What it recognizes is unknown.

This TCR came from an adult who received the AZD1222 COVID-19 vaccine. Sequenced here: peripheral blood, sampled 28 days after the second AZD1222 dose. The chain employs TRBV7-2 and TRBJ1-5; D is possibly TRBD1 (5 bases). The CDR3 loop reads CASSIGAVQPQHF. Here the CDR3 DNA reads TGTGCCAGCAGCATCGGGGCCGTTCAGCCCCAGCATTTT.